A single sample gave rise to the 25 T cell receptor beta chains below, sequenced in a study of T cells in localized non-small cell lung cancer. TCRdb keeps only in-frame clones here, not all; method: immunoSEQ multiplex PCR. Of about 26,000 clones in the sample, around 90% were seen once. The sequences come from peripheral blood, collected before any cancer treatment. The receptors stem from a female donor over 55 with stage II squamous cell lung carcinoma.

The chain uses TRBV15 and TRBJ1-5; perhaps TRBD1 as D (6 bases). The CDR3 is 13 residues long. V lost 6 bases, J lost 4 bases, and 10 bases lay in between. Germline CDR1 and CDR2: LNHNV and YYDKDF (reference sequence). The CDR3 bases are TGTGCCACCAGGGACAGACCAAATCAGCCCCAGCATTTT. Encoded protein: CATRDRPNQPQHF.

The DNA for the CDR3 is TGTGCCAGTAGTATGGGGTGGGGGCAGGGGAGCCAGCCCCAGCATTTT. Translating it yields CASSMGWGQGSQPQHF. The J gene is TRBJ1-5, the V gene TRBV19; D may be TRBD1 (6 bases). This CDR3 is 16 amino acids long. The germline V and J ends were trimmed by 3 bases and 7 bases, with 19 bases remaining between them. Germline CDR1 is LNHDA and CDR2 is SQIVND (reference sequence). Combining the CDR3 with reference TRBV19 and TRBJ1-5 gives the whole variable domain DGGITQSPKYLFRKEGQNVTLSCEQNLNHDAMYWYRQDPGQGLRLIYYSQIVNDFQKGDIAEGYSVSREKKESFPLTVTSAQKNPTAFYLCASSMGWGQGSQPQHFGDGTRLSIL.

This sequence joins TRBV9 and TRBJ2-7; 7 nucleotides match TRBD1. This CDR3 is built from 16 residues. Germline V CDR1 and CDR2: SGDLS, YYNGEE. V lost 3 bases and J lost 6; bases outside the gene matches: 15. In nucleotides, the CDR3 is TGTGCCAGCAGCGCCGGGGACAGCCGTATTGGCGGCGAGCAGTACTTC. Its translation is CASSAGDSRIGGEQYF.

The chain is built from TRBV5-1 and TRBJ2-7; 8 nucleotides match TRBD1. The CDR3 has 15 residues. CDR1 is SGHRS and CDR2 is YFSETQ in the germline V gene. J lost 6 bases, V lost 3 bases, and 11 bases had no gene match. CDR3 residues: CASSSGTGRGSEQYF. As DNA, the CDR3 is TGCGCCAGCAGCTCCGGGACAGGCCGAGGGTCCGAGCAGTACTTC.

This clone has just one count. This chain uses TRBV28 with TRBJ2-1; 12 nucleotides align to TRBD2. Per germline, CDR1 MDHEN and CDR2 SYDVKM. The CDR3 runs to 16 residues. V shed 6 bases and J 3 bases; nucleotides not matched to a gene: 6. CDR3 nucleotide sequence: TGTGCCAGCAGCTTCGGACTAGCGGGGTACTACAATGAGCAGTTCTTC. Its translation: CASSFGLAGYYNEQFF.

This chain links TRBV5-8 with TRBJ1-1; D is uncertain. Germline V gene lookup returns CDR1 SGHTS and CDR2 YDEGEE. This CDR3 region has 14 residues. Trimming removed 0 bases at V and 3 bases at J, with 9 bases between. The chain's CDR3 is CASSLDWGDTEAFF. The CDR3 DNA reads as TGTGCCAGCAGCTTGGATTGGGGAGACACTGAAGCTTTCTTT.

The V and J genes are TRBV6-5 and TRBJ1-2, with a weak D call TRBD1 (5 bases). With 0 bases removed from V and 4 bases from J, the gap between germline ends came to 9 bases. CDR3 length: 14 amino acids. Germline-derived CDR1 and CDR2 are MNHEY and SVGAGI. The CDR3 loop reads CASSYSGQFYGYTF. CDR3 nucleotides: TGTGCCAGCAGTTACTCGGGGCAGTTCTATGGCTACACCTTC.

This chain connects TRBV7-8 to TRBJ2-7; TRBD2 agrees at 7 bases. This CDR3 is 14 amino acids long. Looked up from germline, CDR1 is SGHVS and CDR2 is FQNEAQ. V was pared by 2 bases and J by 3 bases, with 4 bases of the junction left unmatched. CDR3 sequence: CASSLSGAYYEQYF. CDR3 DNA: TGTGCCAGCAGCTTAAGCGGGGCCTACTACGAGCAGTACTTC.

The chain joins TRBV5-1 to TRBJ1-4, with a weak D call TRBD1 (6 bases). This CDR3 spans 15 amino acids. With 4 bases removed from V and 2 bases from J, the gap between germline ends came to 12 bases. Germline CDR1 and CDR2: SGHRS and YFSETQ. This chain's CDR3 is CASSGTGTTNEKLFF. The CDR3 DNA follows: TGCGCCAGCAGCGGCACAGGGACGACTAATGAAAAACTGTTTTTT.

CDR3 sequence reads: CASSLGTSGSSGELFF. The CDR3 DNA is TGTGCCAGCAGCTTAGGTACTAGCGGGAGTTCCGGGGAGCTGTTTTTT. This chain links TRBV7-9 with TRBJ2-2; 11 bases fit TRBD2. The V segment lost 1 base and the J segment 6 bases; nucleotides outside the gene matches: 4. The CDR3 is made up of 16 amino acids. The germline V gene encodes CDR1 SEHNR and CDR2 FQNEAQ (reference sequence).

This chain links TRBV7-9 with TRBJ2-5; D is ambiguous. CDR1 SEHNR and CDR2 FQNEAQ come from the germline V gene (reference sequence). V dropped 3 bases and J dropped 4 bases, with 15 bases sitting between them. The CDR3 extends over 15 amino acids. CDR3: CASSLGSNYAETQYF. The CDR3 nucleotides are TGTGCCAGCAGCTTGGGCAGTAACTATGCAGAGACCCAGTACTTC.

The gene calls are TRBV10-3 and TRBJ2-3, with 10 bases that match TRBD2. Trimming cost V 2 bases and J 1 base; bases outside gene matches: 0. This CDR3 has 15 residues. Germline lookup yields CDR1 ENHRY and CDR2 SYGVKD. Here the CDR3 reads CAISEGLAGTDTQYF. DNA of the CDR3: TGTGCCATCAGTGAGGGACTAGCGGGCACAGATACGCAGTATTTT.

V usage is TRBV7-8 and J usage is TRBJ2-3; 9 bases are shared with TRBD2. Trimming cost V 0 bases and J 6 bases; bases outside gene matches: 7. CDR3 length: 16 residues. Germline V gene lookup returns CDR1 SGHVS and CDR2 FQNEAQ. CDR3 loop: CASSLAGGGDLDTQYF. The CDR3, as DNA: TGTGCCAGCAGCTTAGCAGGCGGGGGGGATTTGGATACGCAGTATTTT. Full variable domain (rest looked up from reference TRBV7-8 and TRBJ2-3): GAGVSQSPRYKVAKRGQDVALRCDPISGHVSLFWYQQALGQGPEFLTYFQNEAQLDKSGLPSDRFFAERPEGSVSTLKIQRTQQEDSAVYLCASSLAGGGDLDTQYFGPGTRLTVL.

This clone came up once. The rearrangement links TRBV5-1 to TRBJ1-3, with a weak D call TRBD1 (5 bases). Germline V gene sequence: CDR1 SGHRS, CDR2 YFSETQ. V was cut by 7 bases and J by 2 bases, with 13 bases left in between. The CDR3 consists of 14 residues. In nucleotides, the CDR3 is TGCGCCAGCTCCCCCGGGGCAGCTGGAAACACCATATATTTT. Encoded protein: CASSPGAAGNTIYF.

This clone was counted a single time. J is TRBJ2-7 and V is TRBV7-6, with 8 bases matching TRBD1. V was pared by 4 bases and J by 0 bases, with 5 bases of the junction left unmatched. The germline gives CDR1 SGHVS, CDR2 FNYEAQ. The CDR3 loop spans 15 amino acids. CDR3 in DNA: TGTGCCAGCAGCTCGACAGGGGACCTCTCCTACGAGCAGTACTTC. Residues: CASSSTGDLSYEQYF.

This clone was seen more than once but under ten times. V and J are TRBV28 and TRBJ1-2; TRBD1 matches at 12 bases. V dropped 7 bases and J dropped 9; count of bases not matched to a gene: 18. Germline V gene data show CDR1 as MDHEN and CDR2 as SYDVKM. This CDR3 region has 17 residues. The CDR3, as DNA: TGTGCCAGCATTAGCGGCCCCCTCGGGACAGGGGGCGGTCGCTACACCTTC. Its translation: CASISGPLGTGGGRYTF.

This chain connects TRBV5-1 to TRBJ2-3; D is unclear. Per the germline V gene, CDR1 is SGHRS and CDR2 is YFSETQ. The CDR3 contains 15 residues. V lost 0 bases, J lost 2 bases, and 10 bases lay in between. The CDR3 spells CASSLAGPPTDTQYF. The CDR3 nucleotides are TGCGCCAGCAGCTTGGCCGGACCTCCCACAGATACGCAGTATTTT.

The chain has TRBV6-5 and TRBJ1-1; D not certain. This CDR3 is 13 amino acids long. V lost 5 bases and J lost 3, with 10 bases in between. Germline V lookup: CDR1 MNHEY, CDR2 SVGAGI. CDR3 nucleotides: TGTGCCAGCAGTGTTCAAGGGTACACTGAAGCTTTCTTT. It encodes CASSVQGYTEAFF.

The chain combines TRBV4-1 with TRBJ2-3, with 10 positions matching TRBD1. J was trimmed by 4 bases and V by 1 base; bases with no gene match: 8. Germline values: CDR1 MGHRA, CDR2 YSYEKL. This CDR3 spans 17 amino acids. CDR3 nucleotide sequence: TGCGCCAGCAGCCAAGCCCCCGGGACAGGGGTGCCAGATACGCAGTATTTT. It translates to CASSQAPGTGVPDTQYF.

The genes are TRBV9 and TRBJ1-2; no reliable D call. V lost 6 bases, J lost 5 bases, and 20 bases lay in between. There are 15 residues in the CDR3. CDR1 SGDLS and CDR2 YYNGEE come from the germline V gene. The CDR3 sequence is CASTTLEGRFYGYTF. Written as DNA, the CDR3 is TGTGCCAGCACCACGCTCGAGGGAAGGTTTTATGGCTACACCTTC.

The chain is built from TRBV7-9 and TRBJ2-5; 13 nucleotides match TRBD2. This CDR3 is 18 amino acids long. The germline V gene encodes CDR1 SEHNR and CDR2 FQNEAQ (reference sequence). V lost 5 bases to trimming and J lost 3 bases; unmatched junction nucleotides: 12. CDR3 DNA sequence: TGTGCCAGCAGCCGTCGACTAGCGGGGGGCCTTGGGAAAGAGACCCAGTACTTC. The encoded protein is CASSRRLAGGLGKETQYF.

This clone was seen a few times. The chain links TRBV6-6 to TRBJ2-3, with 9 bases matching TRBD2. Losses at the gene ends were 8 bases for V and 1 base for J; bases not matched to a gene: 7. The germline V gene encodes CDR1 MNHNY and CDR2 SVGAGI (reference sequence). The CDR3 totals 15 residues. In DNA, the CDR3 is TGTGCCAGCGCCCGACTAGCGGCCCGCACAGATACGCAGTATTTT. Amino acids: CASARLAARTDTQYF.

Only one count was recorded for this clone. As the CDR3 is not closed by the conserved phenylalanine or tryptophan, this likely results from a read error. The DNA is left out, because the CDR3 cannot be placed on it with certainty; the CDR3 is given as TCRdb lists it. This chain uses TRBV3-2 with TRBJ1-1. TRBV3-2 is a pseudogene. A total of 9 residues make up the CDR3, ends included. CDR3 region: CASSQEGYC.

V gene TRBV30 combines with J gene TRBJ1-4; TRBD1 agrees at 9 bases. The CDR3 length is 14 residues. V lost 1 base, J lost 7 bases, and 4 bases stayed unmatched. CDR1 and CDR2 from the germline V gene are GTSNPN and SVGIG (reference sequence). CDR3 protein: CAWSGGTGIEKLFF. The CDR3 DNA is TGTGCCTGGAGTGGAGGGACAGGGATTGAAAAACTGTTTTTT.

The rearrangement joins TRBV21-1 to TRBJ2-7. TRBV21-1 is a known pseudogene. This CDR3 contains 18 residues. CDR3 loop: CASSIPTPTWRRAYEQYF. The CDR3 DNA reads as TGTGCCAGCAGCATACCTACCCCCACGTGGAGAAGGGCCTACGAGCAGTACTTC.